The TCR beta chain described here comes from a study of shared clonotypes between healthy human individuals. Study in general: With ages of 18 to 49, the donors were a couple of women and a few men. CD4 naive and CD4 memory each took three plates per donor, while CD8 naive took two and CD8 memory one. Study conclusions and caveats: Generally, estimated richness proved larger in naive subsets than it did in memory subsets. All-four-donor shared clonotypes had higher generation probabilities than non-shared clonotypes did.

The V gene's germline CDR1 is SSHAT and CDR2 FNYEAQ (reference sequence). The CDR3 runs to 16 residues. Trimming removed 0 bases at V and 0 bases at J, with 9 bases between. Worth noting for this clone: Its antigen is as yet unknown.

Profiled with immunoSEQ multiplex PCR; TCRdb holds only in-frame clones, not every one. The sample includes around 1,100,000 clones, roughly 77% of them seen just once. The source of this sequence is a young man in good health. Some clones in this sample may be carry-over from other donors' samples. What was sequenced was memory CD4+ T cells from PBMCs. The subset here: CD45RA-negative fraction. The genes are TRBV7-7 and TRBJ2-1, with D perhaps TRBD2 (6 bases). The CDR3 sequence: CASSLAYGSSYNEQFF. CDR3 bases: TGTGCCAGCAGCTTAGCATACGGGAGCTCCTACAATGAGCAGTTCTTC.